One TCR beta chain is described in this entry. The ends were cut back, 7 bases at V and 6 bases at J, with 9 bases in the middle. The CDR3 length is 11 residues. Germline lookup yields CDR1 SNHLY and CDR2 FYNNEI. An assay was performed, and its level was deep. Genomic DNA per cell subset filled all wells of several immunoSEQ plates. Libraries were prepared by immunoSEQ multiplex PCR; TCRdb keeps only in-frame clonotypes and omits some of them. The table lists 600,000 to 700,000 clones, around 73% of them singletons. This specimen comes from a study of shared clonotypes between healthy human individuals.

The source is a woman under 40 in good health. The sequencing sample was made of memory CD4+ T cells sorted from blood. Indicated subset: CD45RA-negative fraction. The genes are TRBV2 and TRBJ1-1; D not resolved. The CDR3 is CASTVGPEAFF. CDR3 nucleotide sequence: TGTGCCAGCACAGTCGGGCCTGAAGCTTTCTTT.